What follows are 17 T cell receptor beta chains derived from one specimen sequenced in a study of shared clonotypes between healthy human individuals. TCRdb's table, derived via immunoSEQ multiplex PCR, lists solely in-frame clones and lacks some. The data hold 2 million to 2.5 million clones, with 85% to 95% observed a single time. Sequenced input: naive CD4+ T cells from PBMCs. The sample's subset: CD45RA+ positively selected. All receptors derive from a man aged 18 to 30 in good health. Some clones in this sample may be carry-over from other donors' samples.

This clone was detected only once. The gene calls are TRBV18 and TRBJ1-2, with a possible D match to TRBD1 (5 bases). Germline lookup yields CDR1 KGHSH and CDR2 LQKENI. The CDR3 length is 16 residues. Trimming stripped 3 bases from V and 3 bases from J, with 17 bases between. This CDR3 is CASSPLGQGIDYGYTF. For the CDR3, the DNA is TGTGCCAGCTCACCCCTGGGGCAGGGAATTGACTATGGCTACACCTTC.

The rearrangement joins TRBV9 to TRBJ1-2; D gene ambiguous. This CDR3 is built from 15 residues. The V end lost 0 bases, the J end lost 4 bases, and 13 bases lay between the germline ends. Germline CDR1 and CDR2: SGDLS and YYNGEE. The CDR3 sequence: CASSVDASESYGYTF. The DNA for the CDR3 is TGTGCCAGCAGCGTAGATGCCAGCGAAAGCTATGGCTACACCTTC.

In its sample, this clone was seen once. The identical CDR3 is also encoded by other nucleotide sequences in the sample. The V call is TRBV18, the J call TRBJ2-7; 8 nucleotides match TRBD1. This CDR3 has 13 residues. Per germline, CDR1 KGHSH and CDR2 LQKENI. The ends lost 3 bases at V and 4 bases at J; junction bases unmatched: 2. This CDR3 is CASSPNRGYEQYF. CDR3 DNA sequence: TGTGCCAGCTCACCCAACAGGGGGTACGAGCAGTACTTC.

The chain has TRBV19 and TRBJ1-4, with TRBD1 matching over 10 bases. J gave up 6 bases and V 10 bases, and 8 bases lay outside the gene matches. Germline lookup yields CDR1 LNHDA and CDR2 SQIVND (reference sequence). This CDR3 has 14 amino acids. The CDR3 DNA sequence: TGTGCCATTTCCGCAGGGACAGGGGATGAAAAACTGTTTTTT. Translating gives CAISAGTGDEKLFF.

The chain recombines TRBV6-5 with TRBJ2-1; 10 nucleotides line up with TRBD1. CDR1 and CDR2 from the germline V gene are MNHEY and SVGAGI. There are 15 residues in the CDR3. The J segment lost 2 bases and the V segment lost 7 bases, leaving 5 bases of the junction unmatched. The CDR3 loop is CASNLGQGAYNEQFF. The CDR3 DNA reads TGTGCCAGCAATTTAGGACAGGGGGCCTACAATGAGCAGTTCTTC.

The CDR3 loop is CASSRGLAGGPYHYEQYF. The DNA for the CDR3 is TGTGCCAGCAGCCGCGGACTAGCGGGAGGTCCCTACCACTACGAGCAGTACTTC. V is TRBV4-2 and J is TRBJ2-7; 14 positions agree with TRBD2. The junction had 11 bases not matched to a gene; V was cut back by 4 bases and J by 3 bases. Germline CDR1 is LGHNA and CDR2 is YNFKEQ. The length of the CDR3 is 18 residues.

J is TRBJ2-5 and V is TRBV28, with D tentatively TRBD1 or TRBD2 (5 bases each). This CDR3 has 19 residues. From germline, CDR1 is MDHEN and CDR2 SYDVKM. Deletions cut 6 bases from V and 5 bases from J, with 31 bases between. CDR3 sequence (DNA): TGTGCCAGCAGCTCAAACTCGAGACGGGACCAATATGGGCTTGAGACCCAGTACTTC. Its translation is CASSSNSRRDQYGLETQYF.

The V and J genes are TRBV5-1 and TRBJ2-5; TRBD1 matches 10 bases. Unmatched junction bases numbered 5, after V lost 7 bases and J lost 5 bases. The CDR3 covers 13 residues. Germline V lookup: CDR1 SGHRS, CDR2 YFSETQ. CDR3 nucleotide sequence: TGCGCCAGCCAGACAGGGGGCGGTGAGACCCAGTACTTC. It is translated as CASQTGGGETQYF.

J is TRBJ1-5 and V is TRBV7-9, with D perhaps TRBD1 (5 bases). The V and J ends lost 1 base and 3 bases respectively, with 10 bases between them. Looked up from germline, CDR1 is SEHNR and CDR2 is FQNEAQ (reference sequence). This CDR3 has 15 residues. As DNA, the CDR3 is TGTGCCAGCAGCTTAGACAGGAGCATCAATCAGCCCCAGCATTTT. Protein: CASSLDRSINQPQHF.

V is TRBV19 and J is TRBJ2-5; TRBD2 is a possible D gene (6 bases). CDR3 length: 13 residues. CDR1 and CDR2 from the germline V gene are LNHDA and SQIVND (reference sequence). V dropped 6 bases and J dropped 5 bases, with 13 bases sitting between them. CDR3 in DNA: TGTGCCAGTAGCTCTTGGGGGGTGGAGACCCAGTACTTC. Translation: CASSSWGVETQYF.

J is TRBJ1-1 and V is TRBV28; D is perhaps TRBD1 (6 bases). Trimming cost V 1 base and J 1 base, with 10 bases left between them. CDR1 is MDHEN, CDR2 SYDVKM, per germline. The CDR3 sequence is 15 residues long. CDR3 in amino acids: CASSLFTGTNTEAFF. CDR3 DNA sequence: TGTGCCAGCAGTTTATTCACAGGGACGAACACTGAAGCTTTCTTT.

The count of this clone is one. The chain employs TRBV30 and TRBJ2-2; a possible D gene is TRBD2 (6 bases). Germline V CDR1 and CDR2: GTSNPN, SVGIG (reference sequence). The CDR3 extends over 17 amino acids. V was trimmed by 0 bases and J by 1 base, leaving 15 bases between them. The CDR3 region has the DNA TGTGCCTGGAGTGTATCCCGAACGGAGGGGAACACCGGGGAGCTGTTTTTT. Its protein is CAWSVSRTEGNTGELFF.

The CDR3 DNA sequence: TGTGCTAGTGCCCACGGGGGGGGTACAGAGACCCAGTACTTC. Its translation: CASAHGGGTETQYF. The gene calls are TRBV12-5 and TRBJ2-5; 8 bases agree with TRBD2. The V gene's germline CDR1 is LGHNT and CDR2 FRNRAP. J gave up 4 bases and V 7 bases, and 8 bases lay outside the gene matches. The CDR3 loop spans 14 amino acids.

The chain is built from TRBV5-5 and TRBJ1-3, with D tentatively TRBD1 (6 bases). Trimming cost V 4 bases and J 0 bases, with 14 bases left between them. This CDR3 contains 16 residues. Per germline, CDR1 SGHKS and CDR2 YYEKEE (reference sequence). In DNA, the CDR3 is TGTGCCAGCAGCCGGGGGGACACATTCTCTGGAAACACCATATATTTT. Translated: CASSRGDTFSGNTIYF.

The chain links TRBV28 to TRBJ2-7; D ambiguous. Between the trimmed V and J ends, which lost 8 bases and 3 bases, there was a span of 8 bases. This CDR3 has 11 amino acids. Germline V gene lookup returns CDR1 MDHEN and CDR2 SYDVKM. This chain's CDR3 is CASGSDYEQYF. CDR3 sequence (DNA): TGTGCCAGCGGTTCCGACTACGAGCAGTACTTC. Complete variable domain (other parts from reference TRBV28 and TRBJ2-7): DVKVTQSSRYLVKRTGEKVFLECVQDMDHENMFWYRQDPGLGLRLIYFSYDVKMKEKGDIPEGYSVSREKKERFSLILESASTNQTSMYLCASGSDYEQYFGPGTRLTVT.

This clone was picked up a small number of times. The chain joins TRBV7-3 to TRBJ2-2; TRBD2 matches at 12 bases. Germline assignment: CDR1 SGHTA and CDR2 FQGTGA. The CDR3 runs to 16 residues. The V segment lost 3 bases and the J segment 4 bases; nucleotides outside the gene matches: 3. CDR3 region: CASSFRTSGITGELFF. CDR3 sequence (DNA): TGTGCCAGCAGCTTTAGGACTAGCGGGATCACCGGGGAGCTGTTTTTT.

The V gene is TRBV9, the J gene TRBJ2-2; TRBD2 might be the D (5 bases). CDR3 length: 16 amino acids. Trimming left V 0 bases short and J 2 bases short, with 11 bases between. CDR1 and CDR2 from the germline V gene are SGDLS and YYNGEE. The CDR3: CASSVGRRVNTGELFF. CDR3 bases: TGTGCCAGCAGCGTAGGTCGGCGGGTAAACACCGGGGAGCTGTTTTTT. The variable domain in full, with the rest retrieved from reference TRBV9 and TRBJ2-2, is DSGVTQTPKHLITATGQRVTLRCSPRSGDLSVYWYQQSLDQGLQFLIQYYNGEERAKGNILERFSAQQFPDLHSELNLSSLELGDSALYFCASSVGRRVNTGELFFGEGSRLTVL.